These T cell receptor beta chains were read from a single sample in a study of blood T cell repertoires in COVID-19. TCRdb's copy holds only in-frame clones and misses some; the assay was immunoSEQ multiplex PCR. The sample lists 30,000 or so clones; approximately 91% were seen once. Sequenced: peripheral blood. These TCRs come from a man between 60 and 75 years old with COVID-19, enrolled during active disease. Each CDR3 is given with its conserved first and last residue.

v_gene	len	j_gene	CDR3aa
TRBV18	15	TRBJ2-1	CASSPGTSGRHEQFF
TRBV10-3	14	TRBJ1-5	CATKTGLINQPQHF
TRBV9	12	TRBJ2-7	CASSVERGEQYF
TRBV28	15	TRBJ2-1	CASSTWTGSRNEQFF
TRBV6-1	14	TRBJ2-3	CASSEAPGPDTQYF
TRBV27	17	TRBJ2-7	CASSLFPTSGIGYEQYF
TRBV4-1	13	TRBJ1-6	CASSRPLGSPLHF
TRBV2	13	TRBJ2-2	CASSGGGPNELFF
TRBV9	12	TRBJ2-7	CASSGTGHEQYF
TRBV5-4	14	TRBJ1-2	CASSWDLANYGYTF
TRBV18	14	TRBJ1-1	CASSPPIENTEAFF
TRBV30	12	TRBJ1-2	CAWTGGVYGYTF
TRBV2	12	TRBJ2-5	CASKRDSLTQYF
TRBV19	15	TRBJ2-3	CASSRTSGSTDTQYF
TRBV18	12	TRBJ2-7	CASSPASGEQYF
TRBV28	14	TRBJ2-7	CASSSGTGVYEQYF
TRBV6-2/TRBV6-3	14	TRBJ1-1	CASTPPRADTEAFF
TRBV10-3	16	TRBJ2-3	CAISESEGLRTDTQYF
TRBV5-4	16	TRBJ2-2	CASSPSGTLNTGELFF
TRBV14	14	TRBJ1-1	CASSEEGGDTEAFF
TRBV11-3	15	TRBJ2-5	CASSLVRGAGKTQYF
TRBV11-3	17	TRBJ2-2	CASSGGLAGGAAGELFF
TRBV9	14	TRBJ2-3	CASSDTFRTDTQYF
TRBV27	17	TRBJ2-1	CASSHRGLADNIHEQFF
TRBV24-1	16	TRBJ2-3	CATEPGTGRFTDTQYF
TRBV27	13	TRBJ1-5	CASSTRGGQPQHF